These 2 T cell receptor beta chains were all obtained from the same sample, sequenced in a study of radiation and T cells in renal cell carcinoma. Time point given: blood 2 weeks post-SBRT. Treatment reported: 15 Gy SBRT to primary tumor, nephrectomy 4 weeks later. Data came from immunoSEQ multiplex PCR; TCRdb stores just in-frame clones and leaves some out. This sample has roughly 120,000 clones, with about 81% found just once. The sequencing here drew on blood, taken from a patient whose treatment included radiotherapy and nephrectomy. The origin of the receptors is an older woman with renal cell carcinoma.

The chain has TRBV19 and TRBJ2-2, with 7 bases aligning to TRBD1. Germline V gene sequence: CDR1 LNHDA, CDR2 SQIVND (reference sequence). The CDR3 sequence is 16 residues long. The V gene end was trimmed by 6 bases and the J gene end by 7 bases; junction bases not matched to a gene: 14. The CDR3 DNA sequence: TGTGCCAGTAGCCAGACAGGGTATTACACCGGCGGGGAGCTGTTTTTT. This translates into CASSQTGYYTGGELFF.

The V call is TRBV7-3, the J call TRBJ2-2; D is perhaps TRBD2 (7 bases). Germline V gene lookup returns CDR1 SGHTA and CDR2 FQGTGA. This CDR3 is built from 18 residues. Trimming removed 5 bases from V and 4 bases from J, with 23 bases in between. As DNA, the CDR3 is TGTGCCAGCAGCCCCAGCCGGGGGGCGGGGGCCATCACCGGGGAGCTGTTTTTT. Its protein product is CASSPSRGAGAITGELFF. The full variable domain, with the rest looked up from reference TRBV7-3 and TRBJ2-2, is GAGVSQTPSNKVTEKGKYVELRCDPISGHTALYWYRQSLGQGPEFLIYFQGTGAADDSGLPNDRFFAVRPEGSVSTLKIQRTERGDSAVYLCASSPSRGAGAITGELFFGEGSRLTVL.